This TCR beta chain comes out of a study of T cell clonality in common variable immunodeficiency (dated by TCRdb to 2013 to 2016). Results the study describes overall, beyond this receptor: Compared with healthy controls, CVID subjects showed increased TCRbeta clonality (t-test p = 0.018), a feature most characteristic of about a third of subjects. According to the authors, figuring out what caused the increased clonality in CVID would require sequencing the repertoires of T cell subpopulations. Reportedly, TCRbeta sequences from CVID had fewer deletions and N-nucleotide insertions, and highly modified clones with 13 or more V deletions were absent from CVID. Despite equal DNA input, controls averaged around 80,000 unique sequences per sample versus about 31,547 in CVID samples. Healthy controls shared more TCRbeta clones with each other than CVID subjects shared among themselves (p < 0.0001). Differences among patients in the CVID cohort limited the correlations between repertoire features and clinical complications.

This clone was detected many times. No cognate antigen has been identified for it. The CDR3 end is not reached by the read, which stops 3 residues before it; the germline J gene fills it in. CVID samples and control samples contributed equivalent amounts of genomic DNA as sequencing input. For every sample, a 60 bp segment covering the rearranged TCRbeta CDR3 region was amplified and then sequenced. The immunoSEQ assay, a bias-corrected multiplex PCR combined with high-throughput sequencing, was used to amplify TCRbeta. Per the source publication's procedure: Every unique nucleotide sequence was considered a clone and was annotated with V, D and J genes, copy number and frequency. Sequences were labeled productive if in frame, and non-productive if out of frame or containing stop codons. As previously described, Shannon's entropy was used to calculate clonality. Mean CDR3 Kyte-Doolittle hydropathy was derived from the predicted amino acid sequences of productive clones. Scaled V gene usage was hierarchically clustered using Manhattan distance and complete linkage with the R hclust function. Sharing of clones by CDR3 amino acid sequence was evaluated by resampling 12 repertoires per group over 100 rounds. The repertoires were searched for about 70 published EBV-specific and 245 published CMV-specific TCRbeta sequences. A couple of CVID samples yielding fewer than 10,000 sequences were excluded from analysis, leaving a few dozen CVID repertoires. TCRdb holds this immuneACCESS table with in-frame rearrangements only. Some clones are missing; in checked studies, unresolved V genes explain under half, and the rest has no known cause. V and J calls and clone size follow that table, whereas D and trimming were derived from the DNA. This sample has roughly 48,000 clones in the table, none counted a single time. 3.4% of the sample is taken by the ten largest.

Clipping removes 0 bases from V and 4 bases from J, with 10 as the unmatched junction base count. The CDR3 sequence holds 16 residues, the cysteine and phenylalanine included. The 39 bases shown cover part of the CDR3, and their frame starts at base 1. The germline V gene (reference sequence) specifies DFQATT as CDR1 and SNEGSKA as CDR2. Most CVID patients and most healthy controls were of Caucasian heritage. Heparinized peripheral whole blood samples of roughly 5 to 8.5 ml were obtained from each donor. Genomic DNA from adults with common variable immune deficiency (CVID) and from healthy adult controls was used for sequencing of TCRbeta CDR3 repertoires. A total of around 22 healthy adult volunteers (12 female and ten or so male; age range about 23 to 75 years, mean age about 32) were included in the control group. Diluted blood was density-centrifuged over Hypaque 1077 or Ficoll-Paque to isolate peripheral blood mononuclear cells. Unsorted mononuclear cells served as the source of genomic DNA, which was extracted either by Qiagen column purification or by a centrifugation-based method.

The source material was peripheral blood mononuclear cells. The chain was built from TRBV20-1 and TRBJ1-2; 8 bases in the middle match TRBD1. The source is a person between 18 and 75 years old in good health. The sequenced part of the CDR3 DNA is TGCAGTGCTAGAGATCTTGGGACAGGTACAGGCTATGGC. Its protein reads: CSARDLGTGTGYG. The whole CDR3 region reads CSARDLGTGTGYGYTF.